This record looks at one T cell receptor beta chain sequence and its context. Its cognate antigen is unknown. This sample stems from a study of cytomegalovirus exposure and HLA in healthy donors. This CDR3 is 21 amino acids long. The germline gives CDR1 ENHRY, CDR2 SYGVKD. Trimming pared 3 bases from V and 0 bases from J, leaving 28 bases between. Study-wide results and caveats: A prior analysis recorded that most TCR beta V segments were productive about 87% or about 30% of the time.

Researchers ran the PCR with 60 Vbeta and 13 Jbeta primers. The protocol was immunoSEQ multiplex PCR, while the TCRdb copy is restricted to in-frame clones and leaves out a portion. The sample records over 95,000 clones, over 65% being singletons. Sequencing was done on a sample of PBMCs. The clonotype originates from a female donor in good health and CMV-seronegative. The gene calls are TRBV10-3 and TRBJ2-3, with TRBD2 as a possible D gene (6 bases). The CDR3 region is CAISERWGVWGPGTSTDTQYF. CDR3 bases: TGTGCCATCAGTGAACGTTGGGGGGTTTGGGGCCCCGGAACTAGCACAGATACGCAGTATTTT.